The clone carrying this T cell receptor beta chain was seen a single time. Original processing methods: Scientists estimated how many nucleated cells there were by amplifying reference gene primers. Generated by immunoSEQ multiplex PCR, the TCRdb table keeps only in-frame clones and is missing some. That table gives V, J and clone size, and the DNA gave D and trimming. The sample carries roughly 300,000 clones, approximately 85% recorded once. V lost 8 bases, J lost 6 bases, and 3 bases stayed unmatched. This CDR3 contains 14 residues. Germline lookup yields CDR1 SNHLY and CDR2 FYNNEI. These data come from a study of blood T cell repertoires in COVID-19. Study in general: Donors in the United States, Italy and Spain gave samples during acute or convalescent COVID-19. Sources were T cells, B-cell-depleted T cells, or PBMCs; the material itself was cDNA or gDNA.

Sequenced: peripheral blood. V is TRBV2 and J is TRBJ2-3; 15 positions match TRBD2. The sequence was obtained from a human donor in a cohort sampled during active COVID-19. This CDR3 is CASAGTSGRDTQYF. In DNA, the CDR3 is TGTGCCAGCGCCGGGACTAGCGGGAGGGATACGCAGTATTTT. Looking up the rest from reference TRBV2 and TRBJ2-3 gives the full variable domain: EPEVTQTPSHQVTQMGQEVILRCVPISNHLYFYWYRQILGQKVEFLVSFYNNEISEKSEIFDDQFSVERPDGSNFTLKIRSTKLEDSAMYFCASAGTSGRDTQYFGPGTRLTVL.